What follows are 24 T cell receptor beta chains derived from one specimen sequenced in a study of beta chain features in type 1 diabetes. Since all of the isolated RNA was reverse transcribed, expressed TCRB transcripts were what got sequenced. Clones were sequenced by immunoSEQ multiplex PCR, and TCRdb holds only the in-frame ones, with some missing. Here the sample spans about 260,000 clones, around 68% being singletons. The sequenced material came from naive CD4+ T cells from blood. These receptors all stem from a man aged 25 to 40 in good health.

This clone has just a few counts. This chain connects TRBV7-2 to TRBJ2-1; D possibly uses TRBD1 or TRBD2 (5 bases each). The CDR3 sequence is 14 residues long. Trimming removed 4 bases from V and 1 base from J, with 8 bases in between. The germline gives CDR1 SGHTA, CDR2 FQGNSA. The CDR3 bases are TGTGCCAGCAGCTCAGGGAGTTCCTACAATGAGCAGTTCTTC. Its translation is CASSSGSSYNEQFF.

This clone was counted a few times. This sequence joins TRBV23-1 and TRBJ2-7; no clear D gene. TRBV23-1 is an ORF for which the function is uncertain. With 6 bases removed from V and 6 bases from J, the gap between germline ends came to 9 bases. CDR3 length: 11 residues. The CDR3 region is CASSIRTEQYF. In DNA form, the CDR3 reads TGCGCCAGCAGCATTAGAACCGAGCAGTACTTC.

This clone was recorded once. The V and J genes are TRBV5-6 and TRBJ2-1; the D is unclear. Trimming removed 0 bases at V and 5 bases at J, with 6 bases between. The CDR3 contains 13 residues. Germline-derived CDR1 and CDR2 are SGHDT and YYEEEE. The CDR3: CASSLGRHNEQFF. CDR3 in DNA: TGTGCCAGCAGCTTGGGCAGGCACAATGAGCAGTTCTTC.

The CDR3, as DNA: TGTGCCAGCAGTCCAGGGGGCGCGAACACTGAAGCTTTCTTT. This gives the protein CASSPGGANTEAFF. This chain links TRBV5-4 with TRBJ1-1, with TRBD1 matching over 8 bases. Germline values: CDR1 SGHNT, CDR2 YYREEE (reference sequence). The CDR3 is 14 residues long. J gave up 1 base and V 5 bases, and 4 bases lay outside the gene matches. Full variable domain (remainder filled in from reference TRBV5-4 and TRBJ1-1): ETGVTQSPTHLIKTRGQQVTLRCSSQSGHNTVSWYQQALGQGPQFIFQYYREEENGRGNFPPRFSGLQFPNYSSELNVNALELDDSALYLCASSPGGANTEAFFGQGTRLTVV.

In regard to this clone: This sample also contains other DNA sequences that code for the same CDR3. The chain links TRBV29-1 to TRBJ2-1, with D maybe TRBD1 (6 bases). Trimming shortened V by 5 bases and J by 4 bases, and 12 bases separated the two germline ends. CDR1 is SQVTM and CDR2 is ANQGSEA in the germline V gene. This CDR3 is 13 amino acids long. In DNA, the CDR3 is TGCAGCGTTAGGGGGACCAGTTACAATGAGCAGTTCTTC. This codes for CSVRGTSYNEQFF.

This clone has a single count. J is TRBJ2-7 and V is TRBV7-2, with 7 bases that match TRBD2. V lost 1 base, J lost 2 bases, and 5 bases stayed unmatched. Per germline, CDR1 SGHTA and CDR2 FQGNSA. The CDR3 contains 15 residues. The CDR3 DNA follows: TGTGCCAGCAGCTTAGGAGGGACTACTGCCTACGAGCAGTACTTC. Translating it yields CASSLGGTTAYEQYF.

The chain combines TRBV25-1 with TRBJ2-3, with a weak D call TRBD2 (5 bases). CDR1 is MGHDK, CDR2 SYGVNS, per germline. The CDR3 covers 14 residues. Trimming stripped 7 bases from V and 5 bases from J, with 16 bases between. The DNA for the CDR3 is TGTGCCAGCATGACGGGAACCTGGGGAGATACGCAGTATTTT. Translation: CASMTGTWGDTQYF.

The V gene is TRBV29-1, the J gene TRBJ2-1; no definite D call. Germline CDR1 is SQVTM and CDR2 is ANQGSEA. Between the trimmed V and J ends, which lost 1 base and 4 bases, there was a span of 11 bases. This CDR3 region has 14 residues. Here the CDR3 DNA reads TGCAGCGTTGAAGTCTACCCCGGATACAATGAGCAGTTCTTC. It encodes CSVEVYPGYNEQFF.

This chain links TRBV30 with TRBJ2-1, with 12 bases that match TRBD2. The germline gives CDR1 GTSNPN, CDR2 SVGIG (reference sequence). CDR3 size: 16 residues. V shed 2 bases and J 5 bases; nucleotides not matched to a gene: 7. The CDR3 loop is CAWSNQLAGGDNEQFF. The CDR3 DNA reads as TGTGCCTGGAGTAACCAACTAGCGGGAGGCGACAATGAGCAGTTCTTC.

The CDR3 loop reads CASSVEQETQYF. The CDR3, as DNA: TGTGCCAGCAGCGTAGAACAAGAGACCCAGTACTTC. The chain employs TRBV9 and TRBJ2-5, with D hard to call. The V gene lost 0 bases and the J gene lost 2 bases, with 2 bases spanning the gap. The CDR3 loop spans 12 amino acids. Germline lookup yields CDR1 SGDLS and CDR2 YYNGEE.

The chain combines TRBV13 with TRBJ1-1, with D perhaps matching TRBD1 (5 bases). V was pared by 1 base and J by 1 base, with 13 bases between. Germline-derived CDR1 and CDR2 are PRHDT and FYEKMQ (reference sequence). The CDR3 runs to 16 residues. Written as DNA, the CDR3 is TGTGCCAGCAGCTTAGAGGTTGAGGGGTCGAACACTGAAGCTTTCTTT. It encodes CASSLEVEGSNTEAFF.

In nucleotides, the CDR3 is TGTGCCAGCAGCACACCGGGACTAGCGGGAGATGAGCAGTTCTTC. Translating gives CASSTPGLAGDEQFF. V gene TRBV11-2 combines with J gene TRBJ2-1, with 14 bases aligning to TRBD2. The CDR3 runs to 15 residues. The germline V gene encodes CDR1 SGHAT and CDR2 FQNNGV. Trimming removed 5 bases from V and 8 bases from J; junction bases left unmatched: 5.

The V gene is TRBV30, the J gene TRBJ2-7; 7 bases align to TRBD2. V was clipped by 4 bases and J by 2 bases; unmatched bases: 5. CDR1 and CDR2 from the germline V gene are GTSNPN and SVGIG (reference sequence). CDR3 length: 13 residues. The CDR3 nucleotides read TGTGCCTGGACGGTAGCGGGTGCCTACGAGCAGTACTTC. Translation: CAWTVAGAYEQYF.

This clone was seen only a few times. The V call is TRBV30, the J call TRBJ2-5, with 10 positions matching TRBD1. CDR3 size: 13 residues. Germline V lookup: CDR1 GTSNPN, CDR2 SVGIG (reference sequence). V shed 7 bases, J shed 2 bases, and the junction held 4 bases outside the gene matches. CDR3 in amino acids: CAYDRGRQETQYF. CDR3 nucleotide sequence: TGTGCCTATGACAGGGGGCGGCAAGAGACCCAGTACTTC.

This clone showed up just a few times. V and J are TRBV29-1 and TRBJ2-7, with TRBD2 as a possible D gene (6 bases). This CDR3 is built from 13 residues. Germline loops: CDR1 SQVTM, CDR2 ANQGSEA. V was clipped by 4 bases and J by 3 bases, with 13 bases between them. The CDR3 DNA follows: TGCAGCGTTGCGGGGGTCCTACTCTACGAGCAGTACTTC. It yields the protein CSVAGVLLYEQYF.

V and J are TRBV7-9 and TRBJ1-6; D not certain. Germline V gene sequence: CDR1 SEHNR, CDR2 FQNEAQ (reference sequence). The CDR3 has 15 residues. The V end was cut by 1 base, the J end by 5 bases, with 9 bases between. In nucleotides, the CDR3 is TGTGCCAGCAGCTTAGGAGGGAATGATAATTCACCCCTCCACTTT. It translates to CASSLGGNDNSPLHF.

As regards this clone: Other DNA sequences within the sample encode an identical CDR3. The chain has TRBV30 and TRBJ2-7, with D hard to call. Germline lookup yields CDR1 GTSNPN and CDR2 SVGIG (reference sequence). The CDR3 covers 10 residues. The V end was cut by 5 bases, the J end by 3 bases, with 5 bases between. CDR3 region: CAWSGYEQYF. The CDR3 nucleotides are TGTGCCTGGTCGGGCTACGAGCAGTACTTC.

The chain combines TRBV11-2 with TRBJ2-5; the match to TRBD1 covers 8 bases. The CDR3 length is 14 residues. Germline CDR1 SGHAT, CDR2 FQNNGV. The ends lost 6 bases at V and 2 bases at J; junction bases unmatched: 5. CDR3 bases: TGTGCCAGCAGAACTACAGGGGGTCAAGAGACCCAGTACTTC. It yields the protein CASRTTGGQETQYF.

This clone occurred once. The chain combines TRBV9 with TRBJ2-7; 8 bases are shared with TRBD1. This CDR3 spans 16 amino acids. CDR1 is SGDLS and CDR2 is YYNGEE in the germline V gene. V shed 0 bases and J 2 bases; nucleotides not matched to a gene: 7. CDR3 region: CASSVAPGTGTYEQYF. Written as DNA, the CDR3 is TGTGCCAGCAGCGTAGCGCCCGGGACAGGAACCTACGAGCAGTACTTC.

V gene TRBV25-1 combines with J gene TRBJ2-3, with unresolved D. Trimming took off 2 bases at V and 6 bases at J, with 9 bases between the two ends. The CDR3 length is 13 residues. The germline V gene encodes CDR1 MGHDK and CDR2 SYGVNS. CDR3 residues: CASSERGRDTQYF. The CDR3 DNA sequence: TGTGCCAGCAGTGAAAGAGGAAGGGATACGCAGTATTTT.

This clone was counted a single time. The chain links TRBV5-6 to TRBJ2-5, with no clear D. CDR1 SGHDT and CDR2 YYEEEE come from the germline V gene. V was shortened by 4 bases and J by 1 base, with 8 bases between the two germline ends. The CDR3 spans 13 residues. The CDR3 spells CASSAAGQETQYF. The CDR3 DNA sequence: TGTGCCAGCAGCGCCGCCGGCCAAGAGACCCAGTACTTC. Full variable domain (rest looked up from reference TRBV5-6 and TRBJ2-5): DAGVTQSPTHLIKTRGQQVTLRCSPKSGHDTVSWYQQALGQGPQFIFQYYEEEERQRGNFPDRFSGHQFPNYSSELNVNALLLGDSALYLCASSAAGQETQYFGPGTRLLVL.

A remark on this clone: Its ends do not fully match the called genes, so a read error is possible. V gene TRBV14 combines with J gene TRBJ1-3; no definite D call. CDR1 and CDR2 from the germline V gene are SGHDN and FVKESK. This CDR3 has 11 residues. CDR3 coding DNA: TGTGCCAGCAGCGTTGGACACACCATATATTTT. As protein: CASSVGHTIYF.

This clone was recorded a few times. V and J are TRBV25-1 and TRBJ2-7, with 8 bases that match TRBD1. The CDR3 length is 14 residues. Germline CDR1 MGHDK, CDR2 SYGVNS. The V gene end was trimmed by 2 bases and the J gene end by 5 bases; junction bases not matched to a gene: 5. The CDR3 region has the DNA TGTGCCAGCAGTGAAGTGACAGGGGTGGACGAGCAGTACTTC. This codes for CASSEVTGVDEQYF.

Only a few counts were recorded for this clone. The chain links TRBV10-3 to TRBJ2-3; unclear D gene. V lost 0 bases and J lost 4, with 14 bases in between. The CDR3 totals 16 residues. Germline CDR1 ENHRY, CDR2 SYGVKD. This CDR3 is CAISESLLAGPDTQYF. For the CDR3, the DNA is TGTGCCATCAGTGAGTCACTGTTGGCAGGTCCAGATACGCAGTATTTT.